This T cell receptor beta chain was captured by sequencing in a study of spatial heterogeneity in lung cancer. Study-level background: Unique TCR and UMI combinations averaged more than ten appearances each in raw reads.

This CDR3 has 12 residues. Germline assignment: CDR1 SEHNR and CDR2 FQNEAQ (reference sequence). V lost 5 bases and J lost 2, with 5 bases in between. This clonotype occurred a few times. TCRdb recomputed calls from the 5' RACE reads with MiXCR, one row per CDR3 protein. The sample records around 110,000 distinct CDR3 sequences, 9% to 15% being singletons. Noted time point: blood at routine non-recurrence follow-up after resection. The input material, whole RNA from tumor, nontumor lung or frozen PBMC, was sequenced unsorted. The sequence came from a male donor with early-stage non-small cell lung cancer. The source material was PBMCs, sampled at follow-up. V is TRBV7-9 and J is TRBJ2-3; no firm D call. The CDR3 region is CASSTLTDTQYF. CDR3 in DNA: TGTGCCAGCAGCACCCTCACAGATACGCAGTATTTT.